These 21 T cell receptor beta chains were all obtained from the same sample, sequenced in a study of chemoradiotherapy in HPV16-positive cancers. Assay: immunoSEQ multiplex PCR; the TCRdb copy retains only in-frame clones and omits some. The profile shows tens of thousands of clones, roughly nine tenths of them singletons. Sequenced here: blood, sampled from a patient who underwent chemoradiotherapy. These receptors were obtained from a human donor with HPV-associated anogenital cancer.

The table lists this clone with a count of one. The chain carries TRBV9 and TRBJ2-7; the D is unclear. The CDR3 extends over 14 amino acids. Trimming cost V 0 bases and J 1 base, with 8 bases left between them. CDR1 and CDR2 (germline): SGDLS, YYNGEE. CDR3 sequence reads: CASSVVPASYEQYF. The CDR3 coding sequence is TGTGCCAGCAGCGTAGTCCCCGCGTCCTACGAGCAGTACTTC.

The chain links TRBV7-2 to TRBJ1-2; tentatively, D is TRBD1 (6 bases). The germline V gene encodes CDR1 SGHTA and CDR2 FQGNSA. CDR3 size: 13 residues. The V gene lost 3 bases and the J gene lost 8 bases, with 13 bases spanning the gap. The DNA for the CDR3 is TGTGCCAGCAGCTTGGAGTACAGGGCGGGCTACACCTTC. Protein sequence: CASSLEYRAGYTF.

The genes are TRBV11-2 and TRBJ2-7; no reliable D call. V was clipped by 1 base and J by 2 bases, with 12 bases between them. CDR3 length equals 15 residues. Looked up from germline, CDR1 is SGHAT and CDR2 is FQNNGV. The CDR3 bases are TGTGCCAGCAGCTTAGTTGGTGGATTTACCTACGAGCAGTACTTC. Encoded protein: CASSLVGGFTYEQYF.

V is TRBV6-1 and J is TRBJ2-7, with D possibly TRBD2 on 5 matching bases. The germline V gene encodes CDR1 MNHNS and CDR2 SASEGT. The CDR3 sequence is 11 residues long. V was trimmed by 3 bases and J by 7 bases, leaving 7 bases between them. Here the CDR3 DNA reads TGTGCCAGCAGTGATCGAGGGGAGCAGTACTTC. This codes for CASSDRGEQYF.

This clone came up once. This sequence joins TRBV2 and TRBJ2-5, with D perhaps matching TRBD1 (6 bases). The length of the CDR3 is 14 residues. Germline assignment: CDR1 SNHLY and CDR2 FYNNEI. The V end was cut by 4 bases, the J end by 1 base, with 10 bases between. CDR3 amino acids: CASSAQGSQETQYF. CDR3 in DNA: TGTGCCAGCAGTGCACAGGGAAGCCAAGAGACCCAGTACTTC.

The CDR3 DNA reads TGTGCCAGCAGCTCCCCCGGGACAGGGGACTCACCCCTCCACTTT. Protein: CASSSPGTGDSPLHF. This chain joins TRBV5-4 and TRBJ1-6; 10 bases agree with TRBD1. The CDR3 contains 15 residues. With 3 bases clipped from V and 10 bases from J, the junction kept 7 bases outside the gene matches. The germline CDR1 and CDR2 sequences are SGHNT and YYREEE (reference sequence). Based on the CDR3 plus reference TRBV5-4 and TRBJ1-6, the full variable domain is ETGVTQSPTHLIKTRGQQVTLRCSSQSGHNTVSWYQQALGQGPQFIFQYYREEENGRGNFPPRFSGLQFPNYSSELNVNALELDDSALYLCASSSPGTGDSPLHFGNGTRLTVT.

The table lists this clone with a count of one. The chain employs TRBV19 and TRBJ1-2; D call uncertain. V gave up 2 bases and J gave up 4 bases, with 11 bases separating them. CDR1 and CDR2 (germline): LNHDA, SQIVND (reference sequence). The CDR3 length is 14 residues. Written as DNA, the CDR3 is TGTGCCAGTAGTATATCGAGACGGGTCTATGGCTACACCTTC. Its protein product is CASSISRRVYGYTF.

The chain links TRBV6-5 to TRBJ1-2; no firm D call. The CDR3 has 14 residues. Trimming took off 2 bases at V and 5 bases at J, with 12 bases between the two ends. CDR1 is MNHEY, CDR2 SVGAGI, per germline. The CDR3 DNA reads TGTGCCAGCAGTTACGATTCTGCGAATTATGGCTACACCTTC. This codes for CASSYDSANYGYTF.

This clone is a singleton in its sample. The rearrangement uses TRBV5-1 and TRBJ2-3, with D hard to call. The CDR3 runs to 14 residues. V lost 4 bases and J 4 bases, leaving 13 bases between the germline ends. Germline-derived CDR1 and CDR2 are SGHRS and YFSETQ. This CDR3 reads CASSGRSWADTQYF. The CDR3 nucleotides read TGCGCCAGCAGCGGGCGGAGCTGGGCAGATACGCAGTATTTT.

The V and J genes are TRBV29-1 and TRBJ1-5; a possible D gene is TRBD1 (5 bases). V lost 4 bases and J lost 4, with 17 bases in between. Germline CDR1 is SQVTM and CDR2 is ANQGSEA. This CDR3 comprises 15 residues. CDR3 in DNA: TGCAGCGTTGCCGCTACGGGGGGGTTTAATCAGCCCCAGCATTTT. Its protein is CSVAATGGFNQPQHF. The full variable domain, its missing parts supplied by reference TRBV29-1 and TRBJ1-5, is SAVISQKPSRDICQRGTSLTIQCQVDSQVTMMFWYRQQPGQSLTLIATANQGSEATYESGFVIDKFPISRPNLTFSTLTVSNMSPEDSSIYLCSVAATGGFNQPQHFGDGTRLSIL.

The chain couples TRBV6-5 to TRBJ1-6; D gene unclear. Between the trimmed V and J ends, which lost 0 bases and 6 bases, there was a span of 12 bases. Germline values: CDR1 MNHEY, CDR2 SVGAGI. The CDR3 covers 16 residues. The CDR3 loop reads CASSYSVESINSPLHF. In DNA form, the CDR3 reads TGTGCCAGCAGTTACTCGGTTGAGAGTATTAATTCACCCCTCCACTTT.

The rearrangement joins TRBV19 to TRBJ1-6; D remains unclear. The ends were cut back, 5 bases at V and 15 bases at J, with 17 bases in the middle. Germline V lookup: CDR1 LNHDA, CDR2 SQIVND (reference sequence). The CDR3 length is 13 residues. The CDR3 coding sequence is TGTGCCAGTAGTCTCTCTATTGCGGAAGGCCTCCACTTT. It specifies CASSLSIAEGLHF.

CDR3 DNA: TGTGCCAGCAGCCAAGTGGCGGGGCAGTCCTACGAGCAGTACTTC. Protein product: CASSQVAGQSYEQYF. The J gene is TRBJ2-7, the V gene TRBV4-2; TRBD2 might be the D (6 bases). From germline, CDR1 is LGHNA and CDR2 YNFKEQ. The CDR3 spans 15 residues. V was cut by 1 base and J by 1 base, with 11 bases left in between.

The J gene is TRBJ1-3, the V gene TRBV5-5, with D hard to call. CDR3 length equals 14 residues. Germline V gives CDR1 SGHKS, CDR2 YYEKEE (reference sequence). V lost 0 bases and J 4 bases, leaving 8 bases between the germline ends. The DNA of the CDR3 is TGTGCCAGCAGCTTGGGAGGTGCCGGAAACACCATATATTTT. This translates into CASSLGGAGNTIYF. Full variable domain (missing parts from reference TRBV5-5 and TRBJ1-3): DAGVTQSPTHLIKTRGQQVTLRCSPISGHKSVSWYQQVLGQGPQFIFQYYEKEERGRGNFPDRFSARQFPNYSSELNVNALLLGDSALYLCASSLGGAGNTIYFGEGSWLTVV.

The chain's CDR3 is CASRRDYRTGELFF. In DNA, the CDR3 is TGTGCCAGCAGGAGGGACTATCGGACCGGGGAGCTGTTTTTT. The V and J genes are TRBV27 and TRBJ2-2; TRBD2 agrees at 7 bases. The germline CDR1 and CDR2 sequences are MNHEY and SMNVEV (reference sequence). The CDR3 has 14 residues. Trimming cost V 6 bases and J 5 bases; bases outside gene matches: 6.

CDR3 sequence (DNA): TGCGCCAGCAGTGGGTGGGACAGGGGGCACAATGAGCAGTTCTTC. This translates into CASSGWDRGHNEQFF. The chain links TRBV10-2 to TRBJ2-1; the match to TRBD1 covers 12 bases. Germline CDR1 is WSHSY and CDR2 is SAAADI. This CDR3 region has 15 residues. V dropped 4 bases and J dropped 5; count of bases not matched to a gene: 3.

In DNA, the CDR3 is TGTGCCAGTAGTATATTAAACAGGGGCACCGGGGAGCTGTTTTTT. Translated, it gives CASSILNRGTGELFF. V gene TRBV19 combines with J gene TRBJ2-2, with 7 bases fitting TRBD1. The length of the CDR3 is 15 residues. J gave up 4 bases and V 2 bases, and 4 bases lay outside the gene matches. The germline CDR1 and CDR2 sequences are LNHDA and SQIVND (reference sequence). Looking up the rest from reference TRBV19 and TRBJ2-2 gives the full variable domain: DGGITQSPKYLFRKEGQNVTLSCEQNLNHDAMYWYRQDPGQGLRLIYYSQIVNDFQKGDIAEGYSVSREKKESFPLTVTSAQKNPTAFYLCASSILNRGTGELFFGEGSRLTVL.

The chain carries TRBV25-1 and TRBJ2-3; 9 positions agree with TRBD2. Germline CDR1 is MGHDK and CDR2 is SYGVNS. The V segment lost 2 bases and the J segment 1 base; nucleotides outside the gene matches: 4. The CDR3 runs to 16 residues. This CDR3 reads CASSERGGGGTDTQYF. For the CDR3, the DNA is TGTGCCAGCAGTGAACGAGGCGGGGGGGGCACAGATACGCAGTATTTT.

The rearrangement uses TRBV4-1 and TRBJ1-5; D is ambiguous. The CDR3 contains 15 residues. Germline lookup yields CDR1 MGHRA and CDR2 YSYEKL. The germline V and J ends were trimmed by 0 bases and 7 bases, with 13 bases remaining between them. CDR3 coding DNA: TGCGCCAGCAGCCAAGAAGAAGGGTCGTGGCAGCCCCAGCATTTT. This translates into CASSQEEGSWQPQHF.

The chain combines TRBV25-1 with TRBJ2-7; D is undetermined. V lost 1 base, J lost 2 bases, and 9 bases lay in between. CDR3 size: 14 residues. CDR1 and CDR2 (germline): MGHDK, SYGVNS. The CDR3 loop is CASSELTATYEQYF. CDR3 in DNA: TGTGCCAGCAGTGAATTAACAGCTACCTACGAGCAGTACTTC.

This clone was counted a single time. This chain links TRBV25-1 with TRBJ2-5; D might be TRBD1 (5 bases). In germline, CDR1 is MGHDK, CDR2 SYGVNS. The CDR3 consists of 14 residues. V shed 1 base and J shed 2 bases, with 8 bases lying between them. This CDR3 reads CASSEFDSQETQYF. The CDR3 DNA reads TGTGCCAGCAGTGAATTTGACAGTCAAGAGACCCAGTACTTC.